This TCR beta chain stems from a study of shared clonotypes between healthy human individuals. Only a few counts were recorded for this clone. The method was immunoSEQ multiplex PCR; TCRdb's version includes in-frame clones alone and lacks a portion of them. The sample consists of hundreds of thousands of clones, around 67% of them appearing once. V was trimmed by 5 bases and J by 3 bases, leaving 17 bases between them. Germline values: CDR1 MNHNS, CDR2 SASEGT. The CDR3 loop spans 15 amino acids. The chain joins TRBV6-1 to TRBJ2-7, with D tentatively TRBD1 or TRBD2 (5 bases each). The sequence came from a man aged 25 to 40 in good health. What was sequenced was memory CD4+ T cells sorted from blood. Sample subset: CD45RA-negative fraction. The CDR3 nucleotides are TGTGCCAGCAGTCCCCTCCGGCAGGGAGACTACGAGCAGTACTTC. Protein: CASSPLRQGDYEQYF.